The rows below give T cell receptor beta chains drawn from one sample of a study of CD8+ T cells in alopecia areata. Assay: immunoSEQ multiplex PCR; the TCRdb copy retains only in-frame clones and omits some. In the table there are about 180,000 clones, roughly 63% of which are singletons. Here the sequenced sample was CD4+ T cells sorted from blood, taken at roughly week 55, from a patient treated with tofacitinib. The receptor source for this set is a human donor with alopecia areata. CDR3s include the opening cysteine and the closing phenylalanine or tryptophan. D genes are given only for firm matches. Size is omitted from some rows. Given values are once, few, many or a class for expanded clones.

cdr3_nt	cdr3_aa	d_call	v_call	clone_size	j_call
TGTGCCTGGAGTGTACCTGGGGCCTACAATGAGCAGTTCTTC	CAWSVPGAYNEQFF	NA	TRBV30	once	TRBJ2-1
TGCAGCGTAAGCTACGGTTCGAACACTGAAGCTTTCTTT	CSVSYGSNTEAFF	NA	TRBV29-1	NA	TRBJ1-1
TGTGCCAGCAGCCCACAGGGCCCCAAAAACATTCAGTACTTC	CASSPQGPKNIQYF	NA	TRBV4-2	NA	TRBJ2-4
TGCGCCAGCAGCTTGGATACTTACGATAATTCACCCCTCCACTTT	CASSLDTYDNSPLHF	NA	TRBV5-1	NA	TRBJ1-6
TGTGCCTGGAGTGTAGGGATGGAGACCCAGTACTTC	CAWSVGMETQYF	NA	TRBV30	once	TRBJ2-5
TGCAGCGTTGAAGGGGCCACCTACGAGCAGTACTTC	CSVEGATYEQYF	NA	TRBV29-1	few	TRBJ2-7
TGTGCCATCAGTGCGACAGTGAACACTGAGGCTTTCTTT	CAISATVNTEAFF	NA	TRBV10-3	NA	TRBJ1-1
TGCGCCAGCAGCCCAGGGACTGGGGCCAACGTCCTGACTTTC	CASSPGTGANVLTF	NA	TRBV4-1	NA	TRBJ2-6
TGTGCCAGCAGCTTAGTTCGGGGTAATCAGGATACGCAGTATTTT	CASSLVRGNQDTQYF	NA	TRBV7-9	few	TRBJ2-3
TGCGCCAGCAGCCAAGTGCCGACTGTGAACACTGAAGCTTTCTTT	CASSQVPTVNTEAFF	NA	TRBV4-1	NA	TRBJ1-1
TGCAGCCTTGGGGAGGGGGCGCAGTATTTT	CSLGEGAQYF	NA	TRBV29-1	NA	TRBJ2-3
TGCAGCGTTGGGAGGTGGAGCTCCTACGAGCAGTACTTC	CSVGRWSSYEQYF	NA	TRBV29-1	NA	TRBJ2-7
TGCGCCAGCAGCCCCAGGGAAACTTATGGCTACACCTTC	CASSPRETYGYTF	NA	TRBV4-1	once	TRBJ1-2
TGTGCCAGCAGTTTCGACAGGGTCACAGATACGCAGTATTTT	CASSFDRVTDTQYF	TRBD1	TRBV27	NA	TRBJ2-3
TGTGCCAGTAGTATTTCTTGGGAACTGGCGCAGTATTTT	CASSISWELAQYF	NA	TRBV19	few	TRBJ2-3
TGTGCCAGCAGTGAGTACTCCTACAATGAGCAGTTCTTC	CASSEYSYNEQFF	NA	TRBV25-1	NA	TRBJ2-1
TGTGCCAGCAGCGTAGTAGCAGATATAGAGACCCAGTACTTC	CASSVVADIETQYF	NA	TRBV9	few	TRBJ2-5
TGCAGCGTTGGACAGGGGGGCTCCTACGAGCAGTACTTC	CSVGQGGSYEQYF	TRBD1	TRBV29-1	NA	TRBJ2-7
TGTGCCAGCAGCCCACAGACAAACCAGGCGTCCGAGCAGTACTTC	CASSPQTNQASEQYF	NA	TRBV11-2	NA	TRBJ2-7
TGTGCCAGCAGTGAAGTTTGGTCCGACGAGCAGTACTTC	CASSEVWSDEQYF	NA	TRBV6-1	NA	TRBJ2-7
TGTGCCAGCAGCTTCCGTGTGGGCACAGATACGCAGTATTTT	CASSFRVGTDTQYF	NA	TRBV7-8	NA	TRBJ2-3
TGTGCCAGCGCGCTGGGGGTCACCGGGGAGCTGTTTTTT	CASALGVTGELFF	NA	TRBV11-3	few	TRBJ2-2
TGTGCCAGCACAACAGGGGGGATTGCGGGGACCCAGTACTTC	CASTTGGIAGTQYF	TRBD1	TRBV6-1	NA	TRBJ2-5
TGTGCCAGCAGCTTGGTAGGGAATGAGGACTATGGCTACACCTTC	CASSLVGNEDYGYTF	NA	TRBV5-6	NA	TRBJ1-2
TGCGCCCCGAGGACCCCGAAGGGAGAGACCCAGTACTTC	CAPRTPKGETQYF	NA	TRBV4-1	once	TRBJ2-5
TGTGCCAGCAGTGCGTACTCTAGCGGGGGGGCCTACGAGCAGTACTTC	CASSAYSSGGAYEQYF	TRBD2	TRBV6-1	NA	TRBJ2-7
TGTGCCAGTAGTACCCCTGGCCACGGAAGGGGTCTCCGCACAGATACGCAGTATTTT	CASSTPGHGRGLRTDTQYF	NA	TRBV19	NA	TRBJ2-3
TGTGCCTGGAGTAAGGGGGAATATGGCTACACCTTC	CAWSKGEYGYTF	NA	TRBV30	NA	TRBJ1-2
TGTGCCAGCAAACGGACAGGGGTCACTGAAGCTTTCTTT	CASKRTGVTEAFF	TRBD1	TRBV5-6	NA	TRBJ1-1
TGTGCCATCAGTGAACGGGGGGAGTCCAATACGCAGTATTTT	CAISERGESNTQYF	TRBD2	TRBV10-3	few	TRBJ2-3
TGCGCCAGCAGCTCTAAGCCCCCCGGGACAGGGGGCGTCACTGAAGCTTTCTTT	CASSSKPPGTGGVTEAFF	TRBD1	TRBV5-1	NA	TRBJ1-1
TGTGCCGTTGGGGGGACTGCGAACACTGAAGCTTTCTTT	CAVGGTANTEAFF	NA	TRBV10-3	NA	TRBJ1-1
TGTGCCAGCAAGGTCAATGAGCAGTTCTTC	CASKVNEQFF	NA	TRBV2	NA	TRBJ2-1
TGTGCCAGCAGTTATGAACACCTCACAGATACGCAGTATTTT	CASSYEHLTDTQYF	NA	TRBV6-5	few	TRBJ2-3
TGTGCCACCAGCAGACAGACAGGTGGCAGGGCCCCTGAAGCTTTCTTT	CATSRQTGGRAPEAFF	NA	TRBV15	NA	TRBJ1-1
TGTGCCAGCAGCCACCCAGTCCGGGCTTACAATGAGCAGTTCTTC	CASSHPVRAYNEQFF	NA	TRBV14	NA	TRBJ2-1
TGTGCCAGCAGCTTGGTGGGACAGCTCTCTGGAAACACCATATATTTT	CASSLVGQLSGNTIYF	TRBD1	TRBV5-6	NA	TRBJ1-3
TGCGCCAGCAGCCCGCGGACAGGGGAAGAAAAACTGTTTTTT	CASSPRTGEEKLFF	TRBD1	TRBV5-1	NA	TRBJ1-4
TGCAGTGCTAGACGACAGGAAGCTTTCTTT	CSARRQEAFF	NA	TRBV20-1	NA	TRBJ1-1
TGTGCCAGCAGTGACAGGGGGACCCGGCCCCAGCATTTT	CASSDRGTRPQHF	TRBD1	TRBV2	few	TRBJ1-5
TGTGCCAGCAGCCCGACAGGGGACGGCTATGGCTACACCTTC	CASSPTGDGYGYTF	TRBD1	TRBV6-4	NA	TRBJ1-2
TGTGCCAGCAGTGAAGCGTCCCGGACAGGGTACTTGCCCCAGCATTTT	CASSEASRTGYLPQHF	TRBD1	TRBV6-1	once	TRBJ1-5